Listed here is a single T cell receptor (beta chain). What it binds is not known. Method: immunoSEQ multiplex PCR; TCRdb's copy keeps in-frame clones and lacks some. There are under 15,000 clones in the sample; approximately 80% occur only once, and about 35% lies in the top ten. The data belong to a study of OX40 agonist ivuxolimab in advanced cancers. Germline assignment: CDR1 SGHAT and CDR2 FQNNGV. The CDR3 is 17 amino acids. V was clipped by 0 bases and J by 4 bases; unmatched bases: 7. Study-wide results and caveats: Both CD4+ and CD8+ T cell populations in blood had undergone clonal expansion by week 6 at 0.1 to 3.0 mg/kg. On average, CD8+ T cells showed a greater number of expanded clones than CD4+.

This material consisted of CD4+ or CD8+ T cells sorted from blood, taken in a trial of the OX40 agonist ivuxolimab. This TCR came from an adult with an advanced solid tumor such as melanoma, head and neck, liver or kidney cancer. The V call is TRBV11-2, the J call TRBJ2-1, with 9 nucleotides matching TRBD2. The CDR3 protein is CASSLDRSGRSYNEQFF. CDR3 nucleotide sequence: TGTGCCAGCAGCTTAGATAGGAGCGGGAGGTCATACAATGAGCAGTTCTTC.